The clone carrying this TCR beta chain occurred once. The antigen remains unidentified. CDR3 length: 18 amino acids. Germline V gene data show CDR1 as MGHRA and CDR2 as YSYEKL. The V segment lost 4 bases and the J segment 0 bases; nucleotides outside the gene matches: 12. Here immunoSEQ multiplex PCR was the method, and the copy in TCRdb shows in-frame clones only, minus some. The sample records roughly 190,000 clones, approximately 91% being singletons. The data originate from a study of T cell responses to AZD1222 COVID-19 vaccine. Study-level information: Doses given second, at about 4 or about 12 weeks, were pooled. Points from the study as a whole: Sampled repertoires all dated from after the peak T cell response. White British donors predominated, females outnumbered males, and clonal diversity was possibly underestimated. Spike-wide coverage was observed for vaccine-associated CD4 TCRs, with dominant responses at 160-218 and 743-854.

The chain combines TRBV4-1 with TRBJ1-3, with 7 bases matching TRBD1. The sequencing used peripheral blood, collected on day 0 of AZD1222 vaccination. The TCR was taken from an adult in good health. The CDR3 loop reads CASSPVGTVKSSGNTIYF. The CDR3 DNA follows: TGCGCCAGCAGCCCAGTCGGGACAGTAAAAAGCTCTGGAAACACCATATATTTT.